This is a list of T cell receptor beta chains from one sample in a study of beta chain features in type 1 diabetes. Sequenced by immunoSEQ multiplex PCR; TCRdb stores in-frame clones only, minus some. This repertoire shows 250,000 to 400,000 clones, 11% to 15% found once; its top ten account for over 5%. The sequenced sample consisted of central memory CD4+ T cells from blood. Receptor source: a man aged 25 to 45 in good health. The CDR3 runs from the conserved cysteine through the conserved F or W. D genes are given only for firm matches. Size is omitted from some rows. Given values are once, few, many or a class for expanded clones.

- TRBJ2-2 TRBV4-3 - CASSQVGILENTGELFF TGCGCCAGCAGCCAAGTCGGGATTCTTGAAAACACCGGGGAGCTGTTTTTT
- TRBJ1-1 TRBV6-1 once CASSETLGDGRAFF TGTGCCAGCAGTGAAACATTAGGGGACGGTAGAGCTTTCTTT
- TRBJ1-2 TRBV7-9 - CASSQNTGNGYTF TGTGCCAGCAGCCAAAACACAGGGAATGGCTACACCTTC
TRBD1 TRBJ1-3 TRBV5-1 - CASSLGTGGYGNTIYF TGCGCCAGCAGCTTGGGAACAGGGGGCTACGGAAACACCATATATTTT
TRBD1 TRBJ2-7 TRBV7-2 - CASSPRTGGYEQYF TGTGCCAGCAGCCCTCGGACAGGGGGCTACGAGCAGTACTTC
- TRBJ1-3 TRBV19 - CASKTTGSGNTIYF TGTGCCAGCAAAACGACAGGATCTGGAAACACCATATATTTT
- TRBJ1-2 TRBV11-2 - CASSLDSYGYTF TGTGCCAGCAGCTTGGACAGCTATGGCTACACCTTC
- TRBJ2-3 TRBV4-1 few CASSQAPPHGGTQYF TGCGCCAGCAGCCAAGCACCCCCCCATGGTGGTACGCAGTATTTT
- TRBJ2-2 TRBV14 many CASSQVSITGELFF TGTGCCAGCAGCCAAGTCTCGATTACCGGGGAGCTGTTTTTT
TRBD1 TRBJ1-2 TRBV4-3 few CASSQDMGQGVIYGGYTF TGCGCCAGCAGCCAAGATATGGGACAGGGTGTCATTTATGGGGGCTACACCTTC
- TRBJ1-2 TRBV7-2 - CASSISGGDGYTF TGTGCCAGCAGCATATCTGGGGGCGACGGCTACACCTTC
TRBD1 TRBJ2-1 TRBV6-6 few CASSGAGTANNNEQFF TGTGCCAGCAGTGGGGCCGGGACAGCAAATAACAATGAGCAGTTCTTC
- TRBJ2-1 TRBV7-6 few CASSPGLLSSYNEQFF TGTGCCAGCAGCCCAGGACTGTTGAGCTCCTACAATGAGCAGTTCTTC
- TRBJ1-3 TRBV6-5 - CASSPMATGNTIYF TGTGCCAGCTCCCCGATGGCTACTGGAAACACCATATATTTT
TRBD2 TRBJ2-1 TRBV6-5 few CASSLTSGAYNEQFF TGTGCCAGCAGTCTAACTAGCGGAGCCTACAATGAGCAGTTCTTC
- TRBJ2-2 TRBV7-2 few CASSFSRGAGELFF TGTGCCAGCAGCTTCAGCAGGGGGGCCGGGGAGCTGTTTTTT
TRBD2 TRBJ2-7 TRBV6-1 - CASSSSGGKYEQYF TGTGCCAGCAGCTCTAGCGGGGGAAAGTACGAGCAGTACTTC
- TRBJ2-3 TRBV19 few CASRRVASTDTQYF TGTGCCAGTAGAAGGGTTGCTAGCACAGATACGCAGTATTTT
- TRBJ2-5 TRBV6-5 few CASSLVGVQETQYF TGTGCCAGCAGTTTGGTCGGCGTCCAAGAGACCCAGTACTTC
TRBD1 TRBJ1-4 TRBV4-3 few CASSRQAGTDEKLFF TGCGCCAGCAGCCGTCAAGCCGGGACAGATGAAAAACTGTTTTTT
TRBD1 TRBJ1-4 TRBV4-1 - CASSQERTGLGKLFF TGCGCCAGCAGCCAAGAAAGGACAGGGCTGGGGAAACTGTTTTTT
TRBD1 TRBJ1-2 TRBV7-2 many CASSLGGQLNYGYTF TGTGCCAGCAGCTTGGGGGGACAGCTTAACTATGGCTACACCTTC
- TRBJ1-5 TRBV6-7 few CASSLVGGAGQPQHF TGTGCCAGCAGTTTGGTAGGGGGAGCCGGTCAGCCCCAGCATTTT
TRBD2 TRBJ2-3 TRBV10-3 many CAISDSASGGARDTQYF TGTGCCATCAGTGATTCCGCTAGCGGGGGGGCCCGCGATACGCAGTATTTT
TRBD2 TRBJ2-5 TRBV7-7 - CASSPGGAKETQYF TGTGCCAGCAGCCCGGGGGGGGCCAAGGAGACCCAGTACTTC
- TRBJ2-5 TRBV27 - CASSLWQTSETQYF TGTGCCAGCAGTTTATGGCAGACTTCCGAGACCCAGTACTTC
TRBD1 TRBJ1-1 TRBV5-4 few CASSIPDRENTEAFF TGTGCCAGCAGCATACCGGACAGGGAGAACACTGAAGCTTTCTTT
- TRBJ2-1 TRBV6-1 - CASSEAPNPYNEQFF TGTGCCAGCAGTGAAGCGCCCAACCCATACAATGAGCAGTTCTTC
- TRBJ2-2 TRBV4-1 - CASSPRPPTDTGELFF TGCGCCAGCAGCCCTCGGCCTCCTACTGACACCGGGGAGCTGTTTTTT
- TRBJ2-1 TRBV7-8 - CASSSSGHEQFF TGTGCCAGCAGCTCCAGTGGTCATGAGCAGTTCTTC
- TRBJ2-2 TRBV7-2 many CASSSGRASFTGELFF TGTGCCAGCAGCTCTGGCAGGGCTAGTTTTACCGGGGAGCTGTTTTTT
TRBD2 TRBJ2-5 TRBV2 few CASSAGLALEQYF TGTGCCAGCAGCGCAGGACTAGCGCTGGAGCAGTACTTC
- TRBJ1-5 TRBV4-3 many CASSQDTQAAVYSQHF TGCGCCAGCAGCCAAGACACACAGGCCGCGGTTTACTCCCAGCATTTT
- TRBJ2-2 TRBV6-1 - CASSPTNSGELFF TGTGCCAGCAGTCCAACGAACAGCGGGGAGCTGTTTTTT
- TRBJ2-1 TRBV6-8 few CASSYSSTRSLNNEQFF TGTGCCAGCAGTTACTCGAGCACCCGCAGCCTCAACAATGAGCAGTTCTTC
TRBD2 TRBJ2-1 TRBV6-1 few CASRRLAGVNEQFF TGTGCCAGCAGGCGCCTAGCGGGAGTAAATGAGCAGTTCTTC
- TRBJ2-2 TRBV5-4 few CASSQAIRGELFF TGCGCCAGCAGCCAAGCGATCCGCGGGGAGCTGTTTTTT
- TRBJ1-1 TRBV2 - CASSEVRGPDTEAFF TGTGCCAGCAGTGAGGTTCGGGGCCCTGACACTGAAGCTTTCTTT
TRBD1 TRBJ1-1 TRBV30 - CAWISTGGRAFF TGTGCCTGGATTTCCACAGGGGGGCGAGCTTTCTTT
- TRBJ1-4 TRBV6-1 - CVDRDSHPTNEKLFF TGTGTAGACCGAGACAGTCACCCAACTAATGAAAAACTGTTTTTT
- TRBJ2-3 TRBV6-6 - CASSPIAETSTDTQYF TGTGCCAGCAGTCCAATAGCGGAAACGAGCACAGATACGCAGTATTTT
- TRBJ1-3 TRBV28 few CASSYHSPINTIYF TGTGCCAGCAGTTATCACAGTCCTATAAACACCATATATTTT
- TRBJ1-2 TRBV6-5 - CASSYSRAGSNYGYTF TGTGCCAGCAGTTACTCGAGGGCAGGGAGTAACTATGGCTACACCTTC
TRBD1 TRBJ2-2 TRBV6-6 - CASTGQPGTGELFF TGTGCCAGCACGGGACAGCCAGGGACCGGGGAGCTGTTTTTT
TRBD2 TRBJ2-3 TRBV11-2 few CASSPRGGGQTDTQYF TGTGCCAGCAGCCCTCGGGGCGGGGGGCAGACAGATACGCAGTATTTT
- TRBJ1-2 TRBV4-3 - CASSQDRLGGYTF TGCGCCAGCAGCCAAGACCGCCTTGGGGGCTACACCTTC
- TRBJ1-1 TRBV29-1 few CSVDWGTEAFF TGCAGCGTTGACTGGGGGACTGAAGCTTTCTTT